This record covers a single T cell receptor (beta chain). The entry originates in a study of blood T cell repertoires in COVID-19. Overall study: The United States, Italy and Spain supplied acute and convalescent COVID-19 samples. T cells, B-cell-depleted T cells, or PBMCs supplied cDNA or gDNA.

Germline V lookup: CDR1 SGHDT, CDR2 YYEEEE. This CDR3 contains 17 residues. Trimming cost V 0 bases and J 4 bases, with 19 bases left between them. In the original workflow: The authors estimated nucleated cell counts from reference gene primer amplification. TCRdb's copy holds only in-frame clones and misses some; the assay was immunoSEQ multiplex PCR. The D gene and trimming were derived from the DNA, and the V and J assignments and clone size from that table. The data hold around 100,000 clones, with 91% observed a single time. This rearrangement joins TRBV5-6 to TRBJ1-2; a possible D gene is TRBD1 (6 bases). This sequence was found in a human donor with active COVID-19. The donor label of this sample is uncertain. Material: peripheral blood. CDR3 sequence: CASSLAGPAGDRYGYTF. The CDR3, as DNA: TGTGCCAGCAGCTTGGCCGGCCCAGCAGGGGATCGCTATGGCTACACCTTC.